Below, 30 T cell receptor beta chains from the same sample are listed, as sequenced in a study of identical twins. MiXCR, run by TCRdb on the 5' RACE reads, gives a single entry per CDR3 protein. The sample contains 350,000 to 450,000 distinct CDR3 sequences, less than 20% of which appear only once. Sample: naive T cells sorted from blood. The receptors derive from a man aged 45 to 65 in good health.

V is TRBV7-9 and J is TRBJ1-4, with TRBD1 as a possible D gene (6 bases). Germline CDR1 SEHNR, CDR2 FQNEAQ (reference sequence). The CDR3 totals 15 residues. V lost 5 bases and J 6 bases, leaving 16 bases between the germline ends. Here the CDR3 reads CASSVTGLGYEKLFF. CDR3 coding DNA: TGTGCCAGCAGCGTAACAGGGCTTGGTTATGAAAAACTGTTTTTT.

The table lists this clonotype with many counts. The gene calls are TRBV6-6 and TRBJ2-1; D might be TRBD2 (5 bases). The V end lost 6 bases, the J end lost 7 bases, and 10 bases lay between the germline ends. CDR1 and CDR2 (germline): MNHNY, SVGAGI (reference sequence). This CDR3 spans 12 amino acids. The CDR3 loop reads CASRARENEQFF. The CDR3 nucleotides read TGTGCCAGCAGGGCTAGGGAGAATGAGCAGTTCTTC.

This clonotype was counted only a few times. This chain connects TRBV4-2 to TRBJ2-7; D is uncertain. The V gene's germline CDR1 is LGHNA and CDR2 YNFKEQ. The ends were cut back, 0 bases at V and 3 bases at J, with 9 bases in the middle. The CDR3 runs to 14 residues. The CDR3 nucleotides are TGTGCCAGCAGCCAAGAGCGGCAGTACTACGAGCAGTACTTC. This encodes CASSQERQYYEQYF.

This clonotype has more than one count but fewer than ten. The rearrangement joins TRBV10-3 to TRBJ2-7, with TRBD1 as a possible D gene (5 bases). Trimming cost V 1 base and J 3 bases, with 16 bases left between them. Germline V gives CDR1 ENHRY, CDR2 SYGVKD. This CDR3 comprises 16 residues. The CDR3 protein is CAISEFVGQGGYEQYF. The CDR3 DNA reads as TGTGCCATCAGTGAGTTTGTAGGGCAGGGCGGCTACGAGCAGTACTTC.

The chain employs TRBV5-1 and TRBJ2-5; TRBD1 matches at 9 bases. Germline V lookup: CDR1 SGHRS, CDR2 YFSETQ. The CDR3 length is 14 residues. V trimming: 4 bases; J trimming: 3 bases; junction bases outside the gene matches: 4. The CDR3 sequence: CASSVGQGKETQYF. CDR3 nucleotides: TGCGCCAGCAGCGTCGGACAGGGGAAAGAGACCCAGTACTTC.

The chain couples TRBV28 to TRBJ2-3; tentative D call: TRBD2 (6 bases). V dropped 6 bases and J dropped 0 bases, with 19 bases sitting between them. The CDR3 is made up of 17 amino acids. CDR1 is MDHEN and CDR2 is SYDVKM in the germline V gene. The CDR3 DNA sequence: TGTGCCAGCAGCCCCTTGACTAGTCTATCGAGCACAGATACGCAGTATTTT. This gives the protein CASSPLTSLSSTDTQYF.

This clonotype was seen ten or more times. At one end, the junction sequence differs from germline, possibly due to a read error. The chain has TRBV7-9 and TRBJ2-1, with D hard to call. The CDR3 sequence is 12 residues long. Per the germline V gene, CDR1 is SEHNR and CDR2 is FQNEAQ (reference sequence). The CDR3 sequence: CASSLGVAESTF. For the CDR3, the DNA is TGTGCCAGCAGCTTAGGCGTCGCAGAGTCGACCTTC.

This clonotype was recorded at least ten times. This chain connects TRBV4-2 to TRBJ2-7; D ambiguous. Trimming stripped 5 bases from V and 0 bases from J, with 14 bases between. Germline V gene data show CDR1 as LGHNA and CDR2 as YNFKEQ. This CDR3 has 15 residues. The CDR3 nucleotides read TGTGCCAGCAGCACTACCGGAGAAAGCTCCTACGAGCAGTACTTC. Translating it yields CASSTTGESSYEQYF.

This clonotype has at least ten counts. The V gene is TRBV5-1, the J gene TRBJ2-1; tentatively, D is TRBD1 (6 bases). The CDR3 is made up of 14 amino acids. Germline V lookup: CDR1 SGHRS, CDR2 YFSETQ. V lost 4 bases and J 6 bases, leaving 14 bases between the germline ends. The CDR3 here is CASSTGSFVNEQFF. DNA of the CDR3: TGCGCCAGCAGCACAGGGAGTTTTGTCAATGAGCAGTTCTTC.

In this sample, this clonotype turned up many times. The V call is TRBV29-1, the J call TRBJ1-2; D gene uncertain. CDR1 is SQVTM and CDR2 is ANQGSEA in the germline V gene. The CDR3 runs 14 residues. The V end was cut by 4 bases, the J end by 0 bases, with 12 bases between. The CDR3 DNA follows: TGCAGCGTTGGGGCCCGGGTGGCTAACTATGGCTACACCTTC. Amino acid sequence: CSVGARVANYGYTF.

The rearrangement links TRBV18 to TRBJ1-1; D may be TRBD1 (6 bases). V lost 3 bases and J 2 bases, leaving 13 bases between the germline ends. The CDR3 consists of 15 residues. Per germline, CDR1 KGHSH and CDR2 LQKENI. The DNA for the CDR3 is TGTGCCAGCTCACCGCGTGGACAGTTCAACACTGAAGCTTTCTTT. Protein product: CASSPRGQFNTEAFF.

This clonotype was counted at least ten times. CDR3 coding DNA: TGTGCCAGCAGTCCGGTGGACAGGAGGGAGGCCTATGGCTACACCTTC. This encodes CASSPVDRREAYGYTF. The chain employs TRBV27 and TRBJ1-2; TRBD1 aligns across 7 bases. The CDR3 is 16 residues long. Unmatched junction bases numbered 13, after V lost 5 bases and J lost 4 bases. Germline values: CDR1 MNHEY, CDR2 SMNVEV (reference sequence).

This clonotype was seen at least ten times. The chain is built from TRBV9 and TRBJ2-1, with 8 bases aligning to TRBD2. The V segment lost 0 bases and the J segment 9 bases; nucleotides outside the gene matches: 14. CDR1 is SGDLS, CDR2 YYNGEE, per germline. The CDR3 is made up of 17 amino acids. CDR3 bases: TGTGCCAGCAGCGTAGGATCCAATCCAGCGGGAGCGGGTGAGCAGTTCTTC. Protein: CASSVGSNPAGAGEQFF.

The chain is built from TRBV7-2 and TRBJ2-2; D remains unclear. This CDR3 region has 14 residues. From germline, CDR1 is SGHTA and CDR2 FQGNSA. V dropped 3 bases and J dropped 5 bases, with 10 bases sitting between them. CDR3 region: CASSFGPLTGELFF. In DNA form, the CDR3 reads TGTGCCAGCAGCTTCGGACCCCTGACCGGGGAGCTGTTTTTT.

There are a few counts of this clonotype. The chain uses TRBV5-1 and TRBJ2-7, with 8 bases that match TRBD1. This CDR3 contains 14 residues. Germline loops: CDR1 SGHRS, CDR2 YFSETQ. Trimming took 3 bases from V and 5 from J; bases not matched to a gene: 7. The CDR3: CASSSLDRANEQYF. The CDR3 bases are TGCGCCAGCAGCTCATTGGACAGGGCCAACGAGCAGTACTTC.

This clonotype has only a few counts. The chain links TRBV7-2 to TRBJ2-5, with 13 positions matching TRBD2. The CDR3 covers 19 residues. Germline V gene data show CDR1 as SGHTA and CDR2 as FQGNSA. Trimming took 1 base from V and 1 from J; bases not matched to a gene: 9. CDR3 residues: CASSLGWGLAGTFQETQYF. Written as DNA, the CDR3 is TGTGCCAGCAGCTTAGGCTGGGGACTAGCGGGGACATTCCAAGAGACCCAGTACTTC.

The table lists this clonotype with a few counts. V gene TRBV7-9 combines with J gene TRBJ2-7; 13 nucleotides align to TRBD2. Germline V lookup: CDR1 SEHNR, CDR2 FQNEAQ (reference sequence). J was trimmed by 5 bases and V by 5 bases; bases with no gene match: 3. CDR3 length: 14 residues. The CDR3 region has the DNA TGTGCCAGCAGCGGACTAGCGGGAGCCCACGAGCAGTACTTC. Residues: CASSGLAGAHEQYF.

Notes on this clonotype: A single base separates this from a much larger clone, so it may be a read error. This chain links TRBV5-4 with TRBJ1-4; 10 bases align to TRBD1. Germline V gives CDR1 SGHNT, CDR2 YYREEE (reference sequence). CDR3 length equals 15 residues. CDR3: CASSLRGQGFEKQFF. DNA of the CDR3: TGTGCCAGCAGCTTGCGGGGACAGGGGTTTGAAAAACAGTTTTTT. Together with reference TRBV5-4 and TRBJ1-4, the CDR3 gives the full variable domain: ETGVTQSPTHLIKTRGQQVTLRCSSQSGHNTVSWYQQALGQGPQFIFQYYREEENGRGNFPPRFSGLQFPNYSSELNVNALELDDSALYLCASSLRGQGFEKQFFGSGTQLSVL.

The V gene is TRBV13, the J gene TRBJ2-3; tentative D call: TRBD2 (6 bases). The ends were cut back, 4 bases at V and 2 bases at J, with 19 bases in the middle. The CDR3 contains 17 residues. CDR1 and CDR2 from the germline V gene are PRHDT and FYEKMQ (reference sequence). CDR3: CASSSISGGSYTDTQYF. The CDR3 region has the DNA TGTGCCAGCAGCTCAATTAGCGGAGGCTCTTACACAGATACGCAGTATTTT.

The chain is built from TRBV5-1 and TRBJ1-5; no firm D call. The CDR3 has 14 residues. V lost 0 bases, J lost 7 bases, and 11 bases lay in between. The germline CDR1 and CDR2 sequences are SGHRS and YFSETQ. CDR3 protein: CASSLGGGAQPQHF. CDR3 DNA sequence: TGCGCCAGCAGCTTGGGGGGAGGAGCGCAGCCCCAGCATTTT.

The CDR3 sequence: CASSEAQGGVYQETQYF. CDR3 DNA: TGTGCCAGCAGTGAAGCGCAGGGCGGGGTCTACCAAGAGACCCAGTACTTC. The V call is TRBV2, the J call TRBJ2-5, with D possibly TRBD2 on 6 matching bases. The CDR3 loop spans 17 amino acids. CDR1 and CDR2 from the germline V gene are SNHLY and FYNNEI. Trimming shortened V by 0 bases and J by 0 bases, and 14 bases separated the two germline ends.

This clonotype has more than one count but fewer than ten. The chain recombines TRBV27 with TRBJ2-7; 8 nucleotides agree with TRBD1. The length of the CDR3 is 15 residues. J gave up 7 bases and V 5 bases, and 13 bases lay outside the gene matches. CDR1 MNHEY and CDR2 SMNVEV come from the germline V gene (reference sequence). The CDR3 DNA reads as TGTGCCAGCAGTGGGCAGGACAGGGTGATAGGGGAGCAGTACTTC. Its protein product is CASSGQDRVIGEQYF.

The chain is built from TRBV7-2 and TRBJ2-1, with 9 bases fitting TRBD2. Germline CDR1 SGHTA, CDR2 FQGNSA. This CDR3 contains 16 residues. The J segment lost 8 bases and the V segment lost 4 bases, leaving 12 bases of the junction unmatched. The CDR3 reads CASSSGSSGARYEQFF. DNA of the CDR3: TGTGCCAGCAGCTCGGGCTCTAGCGGGGCCAGGTATGAGCAGTTCTTC.

In regard to this clonotype: A much larger clone sits a single nucleotide away, making a read error possible. The chain joins TRBV6-5 to TRBJ1-1; no clear D. Germline V gives CDR1 MNHEY, CDR2 SVGAGI. V was trimmed by 0 bases and J by 1 base, leaving 18 bases between them. The CDR3 totals 18 residues. The CDR3 DNA reads as TGTGCCAGCAGTTACTCGTATGGAGGAGCAAACCCGAACACTGAAGCTTTCTTT. It specifies CASSYSYGGANPNTEAFF.

The chain employs TRBV20-1 and TRBJ2-7; the match to TRBD1 covers 8 bases. Trimming cost V 4 bases and J 7 bases; bases outside gene matches: 9. This CDR3 spans 13 amino acids. Germline V gene lookup returns CDR1 DFQATT and CDR2 SNEGSKA (reference sequence). DNA of the CDR3: TGCAGTGCTAAGCGGACAGGGTATGGAGAGCAGTACTTC. Translation: CSAKRTGYGEQYF.

This clonotype was seen a few times. V usage is TRBV11-1 and J usage is TRBJ2-7, with TRBD2 matching 14 bases. Germline V gene data show CDR1 as SGHAT and CDR2 as FQDESV (reference sequence). Unmatched junction bases numbered 3, after V lost 4 bases and J lost 10 bases. The CDR3 length is 13 residues. The CDR3 loop is CASSWTSGGLQYF. CDR3 DNA: TGTGCCAGCAGCTGGACTAGCGGGGGGCTTCAGTACTTC.

In this sample, this clonotype turned up many times. The CDR3 protein is CASSQLRGMEGGYNEQFF. The CDR3 nucleotides are TGCGCCAGCAGCCAGCTACGTGGGATGGAGGGTGGGTACAATGAGCAGTTCTTC. The chain employs TRBV4-3 and TRBJ2-1; the D gene is possibly TRBD2 (6 bases). From germline, CDR1 is LGHNA and CDR2 YSLEER. Trimming shortened V by 3 bases and J by 4 bases, and 22 bases separated the two germline ends. This CDR3 has 18 amino acids.

This clonotype was detected only a few times. V usage is TRBV14 and J usage is TRBJ1-1; D uncertain. This CDR3 is 12 amino acids long. Between the trimmed V and J ends, which lost 4 bases and 5 bases, there was a span of 8 bases. Germline V gene lookup returns CDR1 SGHDN and CDR2 FVKESK. CDR3 amino acids: CASSRAGTEAFF. Written as DNA, the CDR3 is TGTGCCAGCAGCCGAGCCGGGACTGAAGCTTTCTTT. Supplemented by reference TRBV14 and TRBJ1-1, the full variable domain reads EAGVTQFPSHSVIEKGQTVTLRCDPISGHDNLYWYRRVMGKEIKFLLHFVKESKQDESGMPNNRFLAERTGGTYSTLKVQPAELEDSGVYFCASSRAGTEAFFGQGTRLTVV.

The chain joins TRBV20-1 to TRBJ1-6; D gene unclear. The ends were cut back, 3 bases at V and 2 bases at J, with 5 bases in the middle. The CDR3 covers 13 residues. Germline loops: CDR1 DFQATT, CDR2 SNEGSKA (reference sequence). The CDR3 DNA follows: TGCAGTGCTAGTGGGGCCTATAATTCACCCCTCCACTTT. Its translation: CSASGAYNSPLHF.

This clonotype was seen only a few times. The rearrangement uses TRBV5-6 and TRBJ1-2; 11 bases are shared with TRBD1. CDR1 and CDR2 from the germline V gene are SGHDT and YYEEEE. The CDR3 is 15 residues long. V gave up 3 bases and J gave up 7 bases; unmatched junction bases: 8. CDR3 bases: TGTGCCAGCAGCTCAAAGGACAGGGGGCGAAGTGGCTACACCTTC. It is translated as CASSSKDRGRSGYTF.